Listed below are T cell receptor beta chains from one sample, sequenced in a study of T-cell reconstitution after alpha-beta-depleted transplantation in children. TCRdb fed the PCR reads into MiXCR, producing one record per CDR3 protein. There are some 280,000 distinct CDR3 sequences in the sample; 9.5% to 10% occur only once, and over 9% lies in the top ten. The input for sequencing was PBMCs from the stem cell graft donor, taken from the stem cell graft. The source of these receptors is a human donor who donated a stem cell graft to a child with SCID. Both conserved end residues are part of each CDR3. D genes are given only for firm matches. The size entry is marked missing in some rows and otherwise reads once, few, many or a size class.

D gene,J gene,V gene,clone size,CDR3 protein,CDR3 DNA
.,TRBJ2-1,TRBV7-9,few,CASRYGAEQFF,TGTGCCAGCAGGTACGGGGCGGAGCAGTTCTTC
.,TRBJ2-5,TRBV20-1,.,CSARGAQETQYF,TGCAGTGCACGGGGGGCCCAAGAGACCCAGTACTTC
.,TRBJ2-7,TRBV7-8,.,CASSSVDRYEQYF,TGTGCCAGCAGCTCAGTCGATAGGTACGAGCAGTACTTC
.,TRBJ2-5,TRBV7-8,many,CASFGQQETQYF,TGTGCCAGCTTCGGGCAGCAAGAGACCCAGTACTTC
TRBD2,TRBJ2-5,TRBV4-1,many,CASSQDLAGANVMETQYF,TGCGCCAGCAGCCAAGATCTAGCGGGGGCAAATGTCATGGAGACCCAGTACTTC
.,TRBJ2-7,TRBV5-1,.,CASQLRPSGDVEQYF,TGCGCCAGTCAACTGAGGCCGTCGGGGGATGTGGAGCAGTACTTC
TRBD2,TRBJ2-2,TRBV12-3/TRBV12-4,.,CASSLRPTSGGLTGELFF,TGTGCCAGCAGTCTGCGACCGACTAGCGGGGGGCTCACCGGGGAGCTGTTTTTT
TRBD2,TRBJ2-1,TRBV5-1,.,CASSSSPSGGGYDEQFF,TGCGCCAGCAGCTCTTCGCCGAGCGGGGGGGGCTACGATGAGCAGTTCTTC
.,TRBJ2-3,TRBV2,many,CATTLRGGTTDTQYF,TGTGCCACTACCCTCAGGGGGGGGACCACAGATACGCAGTATTTT
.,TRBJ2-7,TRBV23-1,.,CASSRSHPNEQYF,TGCGCCAGCAGTCGCAGTCACCCCAACGAGCAGTACTTC
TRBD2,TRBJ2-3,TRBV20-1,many,CSAREPGLAGLDTQYF,TGCAGTGCTAGAGAGCCCGGGCTAGCGGGGTTAGATACGCAGTATTTT
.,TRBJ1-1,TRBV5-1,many,CASSLDGRPNTEAFF,TGCGCCAGCAGCTTGGATGGGCGGCCTAACACTGAAGCTTTCTTT
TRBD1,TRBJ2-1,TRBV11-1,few,CASSRGQGPSLLYNEQFF,TGTGCCAGCAGCAGAGGACAGGGACCCTCACTCCTCTACAATGAGCAGTTCTTC
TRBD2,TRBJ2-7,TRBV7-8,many,CASSAQRGPSYEQYF,TGTGCCAGCAGCGCACAGCGGGGTCCCTCCTACGAGCAGTACTTC
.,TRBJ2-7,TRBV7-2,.,CASSLVPPMAGASEQYF,TGTGCCAGCAGCTTAGTGCCCCCCATGGCAGGGGCGTCCGAGCAGTACTTC
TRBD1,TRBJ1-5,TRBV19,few,CASSIRQGTNQPQHF,TGTGCCAGTAGTATAAGACAGGGGACAAATCAGCCCCAGCATTTT
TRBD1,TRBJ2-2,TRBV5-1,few,CASSSDRGTNTGELFF,TGCGCCAGCAGCTCAGACAGGGGGACGAACACCGGGGAGCTGTTTTTT
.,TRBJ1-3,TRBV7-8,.,CASSLAGRVDTIYF,TGTGCCAGCAGCTTAGCGGGCAGGGTAGACACCATATATTTT